This T cell receptor beta chain stems from a study of blood T cell repertoires in COVID-19. The wider study: The study drew acute and convalescent COVID-19 samples from the United States, Italy and Spain.

Methods used by the authors: Nucleated cell number was recorded as an estimate derived from reference gene primer amplification. Assay used: immunoSEQ multiplex PCR; TCRdb lists only in-frame clones, some missing. That table gives V, J and clone size, and the DNA gave D and trimming. The data contain about 190,000 clones, approximately 79% of them seen just once; the ten biggest clones take up under 15%. The CDR3 length is 15 residues. Germline V gene data show CDR1 as LNHDA and CDR2 as SQIVND (reference sequence). V shed 5 bases, J shed 2 bases, and the junction held 7 bases outside the gene matches.

V gene TRBV19 combines with J gene TRBJ1-2; 8 bases map to TRBD1. The specimen sequenced was peripheral blood. The sequence came from a young man with active or convalescent COVID-19. In DNA, the CDR3 is TGTGCCAGTAGTCTAGGACAGGGAGGAAACTATGGCTACACCTTC. It specifies CASSLGQGGNYGYTF.